Shown below are 31 T cell receptor beta chains from a single sample sequenced in a study of cytomegalovirus exposure and HLA in healthy donors. The PCR had 60 Vbeta and 13 Jbeta primers. Produced via immunoSEQ multiplex PCR; TCRdb's table is partial and in-frame only. This table holds 150,000 to 200,000 clones, over 70% found once. The sequenced sample was PBMCs. Receptor source: a woman aged 25 to 39 in good health and CMV-seronegative.

This rearrangement joins TRBV7-9 to TRBJ1-1; D gene ambiguous. The CDR3 sequence is 14 residues long. Trimming removed 3 bases at V and 1 base at J, with 9 bases between. Germline CDR1 SEHNR, CDR2 FQNEAQ (reference sequence). CDR3 nucleotide sequence: TGTGCCAGCAGCTTGGCCAGATCGAACACTGAAGCTTTCTTT. Its translation: CASSLARSNTEAFF.

This chain uses TRBV11-2 with TRBJ2-1; D is possibly TRBD1 (6 bases). Trimming shortened V by 1 base and J by 4 bases, and 14 bases separated the two germline ends. The CDR3 has 16 amino acids. Germline V gene data show CDR1 as SGHAT and CDR2 as FQNNGV. CDR3 protein: CASSLGPDGQYNEQFF. The DNA for the CDR3 is TGTGCCAGCAGCTTAGGTCCGGACGGACAGTACAATGAGCAGTTCTTC.

The chain combines TRBV2 with TRBJ1-2; D unresolved. The CDR3 length is 13 residues. Germline V CDR1 and CDR2: SNHLY, FYNNEI. Trimming pared 6 bases from V and 5 bases from J, leaving 13 bases between. The CDR3, as DNA: TGTGCCAGCAGCCCAGCTAGAGAGTATGGCTACACCTTC. Protein sequence: CASSPAREYGYTF.

The genes are TRBV19 and TRBJ2-1; TRBD2 agrees at 9 bases. Germline lookup yields CDR1 LNHDA and CDR2 SQIVND (reference sequence). V shed 7 bases, J shed 7 bases, and the junction held 8 bases outside the gene matches. The CDR3 has 14 amino acids. CDR3 DNA: TGTGCCAGTAAAGAGACTAGCGGACGGAATGAGCAGTTCTTC. Translation: CASKETSGRNEQFF.

J is TRBJ1-6 and V is TRBV14; D perhaps matches TRBD1 (5 bases). The CDR3 is 14 residues long. CDR1 SGHDN and CDR2 FVKESK come from the germline V gene. V lost 1 base, J lost 8 bases, and 9 bases lay in between. DNA for the CDR3: TGTGCCAGCAGCCAAGTCGGGACTTATTCACCCCTCCACTTT. This translates into CASSQVGTYSPLHF.

Comment on this clone: Relative to the germline gene, one junction end is altered; a read error may explain this. The chain recombines TRBV5-1 with TRBJ2-7; a possible D gene is TRBD2 (5 bases). Germline CDR1 reads SGHRS; CDR2 reads YFSETQ. The CDR3 is made up of 11 amino acids. DNA for the CDR3: TGCGTCAGCCGGGGTGAGGGCGAGCAGTACTTC. It translates to CVSRGEGEQYF.

V gene TRBV12-5 combines with J gene TRBJ1-1; 12 bases map to TRBD1. V dropped 4 bases and J dropped 5; count of bases not matched to a gene: 8. This CDR3 spans 16 amino acids. Germline lookup yields CDR1 LGHNT and CDR2 FRNRAP. The CDR3 region is CASGSTGTGGVTEAFF. CDR3 bases: TGTGCTAGTGGTTCAACCGGGACAGGGGGCGTGACTGAAGCTTTCTTT.

As concerns this clone: The same CDR3 arises from other DNA sequences in this sample as well. The gene calls are TRBV29-1 and TRBJ1-1, with D perhaps TRBD1 (6 bases). Germline CDR1 is SQVTM and CDR2 is ANQGSEA. V lost 2 bases, J lost 0 bases, and 7 bases lay in between. CDR3 size: 13 residues. CDR3 in amino acids: CSVETGLNTEAFF. The CDR3 DNA sequence: TGCAGCGTTGAAACAGGGCTGAACACTGAAGCTTTCTTT.

The chain couples TRBV27 to TRBJ1-1, with D tentatively TRBD1 (5 bases). The germline V gene encodes CDR1 MNHEY and CDR2 SMNVEV (reference sequence). Trimming removed 6 bases at V and 1 base at J, with 15 bases between. This CDR3 has 15 amino acids. CDR3: CASSPVDMRNTEAFF. The CDR3 region has the DNA TGTGCCAGCAGCCCTGTGGACATGAGGAACACTGAAGCTTTCTTT.

This clone has just one count. The chain combines TRBV14 with TRBJ2-3; the D gene is possibly TRBD2 (6 bases). The CDR3 loop spans 16 amino acids. V was pared by 0 bases and J by 3 bases, with 13 bases between. From germline, CDR1 is SGHDN and CDR2 FVKESK. The CDR3 nucleotides read TGTGCCAGCAGCCAAGATGCGGCCCGGGGGACAGATACGCAGTATTTT. Amino acids: CASSQDAARGTDTQYF.

The chain employs TRBV7-3 and TRBJ1-6; no clear D. From germline, CDR1 is SGHTA and CDR2 FQGTGA. The CDR3 totals 15 residues. V gave up 4 bases and J gave up 7 bases, with 14 bases separating them. For the CDR3, the DNA is TGTGCCAGCAGCTCCCAGGCAGGCGAGAATTCACCCCTCCACTTT. Amino acids: CASSSQAGENSPLHF.

The rearrangement uses TRBV29-1 and TRBJ2-2; perhaps TRBD2 as D (7 bases). Germline V gene data show CDR1 as SQVTM and CDR2 as ANQGSEA. Trimming shortened V by 7 bases and J by 6 bases, and 21 bases separated the two germline ends. This CDR3 spans 15 amino acids. CDR3: CSAQSSGGAAGELFF. The DNA for the CDR3 is TGCAGCGCGCAATCGAGTGGGGGGGCGGCCGGGGAGCTGTTTTTT.

V gene TRBV6-1 combines with J gene TRBJ2-3, with D possibly being TRBD2 (6 bases). Germline loops: CDR1 MNHNS, CDR2 SASEGT. CDR3 length: 15 residues. Trimming cost V 6 bases and J 1 base, with 14 bases left between them. CDR3 sequence: CASSQLTSGTDTQYF. Written as DNA, the CDR3 is TGTGCCAGCAGCCAACTGACTAGTGGCACAGATACGCAGTATTTT.

J is TRBJ1-5 and V is TRBV12-5, with TRBD1 identical over 8 bases. Germline CDR1 is LGHNT and CDR2 is FRNRAP. The V gene end was trimmed by 7 bases and the J gene end by 4 bases; junction bases not matched to a gene: 9. The CDR3 has 15 amino acids. CDR3 in DNA: TGTGCTAGTGCCCCCGGACAGGGCCTAAATCAGCCCCAGCATTTT. It is translated as CASAPGQGLNQPQHF.

This chain links TRBV5-8 with TRBJ1-1; possibly TRBD1 for D (5 bases). The CDR3 length is 14 residues. Per germline, CDR1 SGHTS and CDR2 YDEGEE. V was clipped by 3 bases and J by 11 bases, with 20 bases between them. CDR3 in amino acids: CASSSLAGLHEAFF. The CDR3, as DNA: TGTGCCAGCAGCTCCCTGGCGGGACTCCACGAGGCTTTCTTT.

On this clone: This CDR3 is also generated by other DNA sequences in the sample. This sequence joins TRBV9 and TRBJ1-1, with unresolved D. V lost 2 bases and J 3 bases, leaving 5 bases between the germline ends. The V gene's germline CDR1 is SGDLS and CDR2 YYNGEE. This CDR3 contains 12 residues. The CDR3 DNA sequence: TGTGCCAGCAGCGTGCGGGACACTGAAGCTTTCTTT. Translated: CASSVRDTEAFF.

The V call is TRBV7-7, the J call TRBJ2-2, with D possibly matching TRBD2 (6 bases). This CDR3 is 15 amino acids long. From germline, CDR1 is SSHAT and CDR2 FNYEAQ (reference sequence). V was cut by 5 bases and J by 6 bases, with 16 bases left in between. The DNA for the CDR3 is TGTGCCAGCAGCCCTCCTGGAGGGGAATCCGGGGAGCTGTTTTTT. Its translation is CASSPPGGESGELFF. The whole variable domain, remainder taken from reference TRBV7-7 and TRBJ2-2, is GAGVSQSPRYKVTKRGQDVTLRCDPISSHATLYWYQQALGQGPEFLTYFNYEAQPDKSGLPSDRFSAERPEGSISTLTIQRTEQRDSAMYRCASSPPGGESGELFFGEGSRLTVL.

The rearrangement uses TRBV2 and TRBJ1-1, with a weak D call TRBD1 (5 bases). Germline V gives CDR1 SNHLY, CDR2 FYNNEI. The V end lost 6 bases, the J end lost 8 bases, and 16 bases lay between the germline ends. This CDR3 has 13 amino acids. The CDR3 DNA reads as TGTGCCAGCAGCCTCACGGATGGGGGGGAAGCTTTCTTT. Its translation is CASSLTDGGEAFF. The full variable domain, its missing parts supplied by reference TRBV2 and TRBJ1-1, is EPEVTQTPSHQVTQMGQEVILRCVPISNHLYFYWYRQILGQKVEFLVSFYNNEISEKSEIFDDQFSVERPDGSNFTLKIRSTKLEDSAMYFCASSLTDGGEAFFGQGTRLTVV.

This clone came up a few times. V usage is TRBV9 and J usage is TRBJ2-7; 7 bases are a match to TRBD1. Germline-derived CDR1 and CDR2 are SGDLS and YYNGEE. Germline trimming cut 4 bases from V and 5 bases from J; bases unmatched to any gene: 9. This CDR3 has 14 amino acids. In nucleotides, the CDR3 is TGTGCCAGCAGCCCTCTTTACAGGGGTGACGAGCAGTACTTC. Residues: CASSPLYRGDEQYF.

The chain combines TRBV5-1 with TRBJ2-2, with D possibly matching TRBD1 (5 bases). Looked up from germline, CDR1 is SGHRS and CDR2 is YFSETQ. CDR3 size: 14 residues. V was trimmed by 1 base and J by 6 bases, leaving 10 bases between them. CDR3 in amino acids: CASSLWAGSGELFF. CDR3 coding DNA: TGCGCCAGCAGCTTGTGGGCAGGGTCCGGGGAGCTGTTTTTT.

This clone was seen only a few times. The V gene is TRBV19, the J gene TRBJ1-5; a weak D match, TRBD1 (5 bases). Germline V CDR1 and CDR2: LNHDA, SQIVND (reference sequence). The CDR3 extends over 13 amino acids. V dropped 6 bases and J dropped 5 bases, with 11 bases sitting between them. In nucleotides, the CDR3 is TGTGCCAGTAGGCCGACAGCCTATCAGCCCCAGCATTTT. Its protein is CASRPTAYQPQHF.

CDR3 loop: CASSLAVAGVTTYNEQFF. The CDR3 DNA reads TGCGCCAGCAGCTTGGCGGTAGCGGGGGTTACTACCTACAATGAGCAGTTCTTC. The chain combines TRBV5-1 with TRBJ2-1; TRBD2 matches at 9 bases. CDR1 and CDR2 from the germline V gene are SGHRS and YFSETQ. The CDR3 consists of 18 residues. Germline trimming cut 0 bases from V and 2 bases from J; bases unmatched to any gene: 9.

This sequence joins TRBV2 and TRBJ2-2; D possibly corresponds to TRBD2 (6 bases). V gave up 8 bases and J gave up 5 bases, with 15 bases separating them. The germline gives CDR1 SNHLY, CDR2 FYNNEI. This CDR3 spans 14 amino acids. The CDR3 nucleotides are TGTGCCAGCTGCCGGGACTCTCGAACCGGGGAGCTGTTTTTT. It encodes CASCRDSRTGELFF. The variable domain in full, with the rest retrieved from reference TRBV2 and TRBJ2-2, is EPEVTQTPSHQVTQMGQEVILRCVPISNHLYFYWYRQILGQKVEFLVSFYNNEISEKSEIFDDQFSVERPDGSNFTLKIRSTKLEDSAMYFCASCRDSRTGELFFGEGSRLTVL.

The chain uses TRBV6-6 and TRBJ1-2; TRBD1 matches at 8 bases. With V trimmed by 6 bases and J by 7 bases, 13 bases remained unmatched. This CDR3 is 15 amino acids long. The germline CDR1 and CDR2 sequences are MNHNY and SVGAGI (reference sequence). CDR3 coding DNA: TGTGCCAGCAGGCCGGGCTCGGACAGGGTGGGTGGCTACACCTTC. The encoded protein is CASRPGSDRVGGYTF.

This chain uses TRBV7-2 with TRBJ1-3, with D possibly TRBD1 on 5 matching bases. The CDR3 extends over 16 amino acids. V was shortened by 4 bases and J by 0 bases, with 13 bases between the two germline ends. Germline V CDR1 and CDR2: SGHTA, FQGNSA. The CDR3 coding sequence is TGTGCCAGCAGCTCTACGGACATACGCTCTGGAAACACCATATATTTT. It translates to CASSSTDIRSGNTIYF. Full variable domain (missing parts from reference TRBV7-2 and TRBJ1-3): GAGVSQSPSNKVTEKGKDVELRCDPISGHTALYWYRQSLGQGLEFLIYFQGNSAPDKSGLPSDRFSAERTGGSVSTLTIQRTQQEDSAVYLCASSSTDIRSGNTIYFGEGSWLTVV.

The rearrangement uses TRBV4-2 and TRBJ2-5, with 8 nucleotides matching TRBD2. This CDR3 comprises 15 residues. V shed 4 bases and J 4 bases; nucleotides not matched to a gene: 8. CDR1 is LGHNA, CDR2 YNFKEQ, per germline. The CDR3 region is CASSRDAGGRETQYF. CDR3 in DNA: TGTGCCAGCAGCCGAGACGCGGGGGGAAGAGAGACCCAGTACTTC.

The chain employs TRBV27 and TRBJ2-6; 7 nucleotides match TRBD1. Germline V gives CDR1 MNHEY, CDR2 SMNVEV (reference sequence). There are 14 residues in the CDR3. The trim removed 5 bases at V and 15 bases at J, leaving 13 bases unmatched. The CDR3 DNA reads as TGTGCCAGCAGTCCCCGGACAGGCACAGTCAGCCTGACTTTC. Amino acids: CASSPRTGTVSLTF. Together with reference TRBV27 and TRBJ2-6, the CDR3 gives the full variable domain: EAQVTQNPRYLITVTGKKLTVTCSQNMNHEYMSWYRQDPGLGLRQIYYSMNVEVTDKGDVPEGYKVSRKEKRNFPLILESPSPNQTSLYFCASSPRTGTVSLTFGAGSRLTVL.

J is TRBJ1-2 and V is TRBV5-1; TRBD1 matches at 9 bases. This CDR3 contains 14 residues. Germline-derived CDR1 and CDR2 are SGHRS and YFSETQ. The ends lost 1 base at V and 6 bases at J; junction bases unmatched: 4. The CDR3 coding sequence is TGCGCCAGCAGCTTGCAACAGGGGGCTCATGGCTACACCTTC. This encodes CASSLQQGAHGYTF.

The chain is built from TRBV2 and TRBJ2-5; 8 bases are a match to TRBD2. V shed 7 bases and J 5 bases; nucleotides not matched to a gene: 6. The CDR3 runs 13 residues. Germline CDR1 SNHLY, CDR2 FYNNEI. CDR3 in DNA: TGTGCCAGCAATTTAGCGGGGACGGAGACCCAGTACTTC. Translated, it gives CASNLAGTETQYF.

The chain combines TRBV5-1 with TRBJ2-1; D might be TRBD1 (5 bases). The germline CDR1 and CDR2 sequences are SGHRS and YFSETQ. V lost 0 bases, J lost 3 bases, and 10 bases lay in between. The CDR3 runs to 15 residues. Written as DNA, the CDR3 is TGCGCCAGCAGCTTGGAGGGGATAGACTACAATGAGCAGTTCTTC. This encodes CASSLEGIDYNEQFF.

The J gene is TRBJ1-1, the V gene TRBV29-1; D is unclear. The V gene lost 6 bases and the J gene lost 8 bases, with 10 bases spanning the gap. Germline-derived CDR1 and CDR2 are SQVTM and ANQGSEA. The CDR3 runs 10 residues. The CDR3 DNA sequence: TGCAGCGTCTCTAGGCCCGAAGCTTTCTTT. Translated: CSVSRPEAFF.